These 18 T cell receptor beta chains share one sample of origin, sequenced in a study of metastatic and nonmetastatic thyroid tumors. From the PCR reads, TCRdb re-called clones with MiXCR. In the table there are about 24,000 clones, about 21% of which are singletons. Each patient came to thyroid surgery without any prior treatment (of any kind). Material: blood. These receptors came from a male donor with papillary thyroid cancer or a benign thyroid nodule (not recorded which). Some clones in this sample may be carry-over from other donors' samples.

This clone is medium-sized (0.01 to 0.1%). V and J are TRBV12-3 or TRBV12-4 and TRBJ2-1; D is uncertain. Between the trimmed V and J ends, which lost 5 bases and 0 bases, there was a span of 14 bases. There are 16 residues in the CDR3. The CDR3 loop is CASSPQTLYSYNEQFF. CDR3 bases: TGTGCCAGCAGTCCTCAGACTCTGTACTCCTACAATGAGCAGTTCTTC.

This clone was seen many times. V and J are TRBV7-9 and TRBJ2-1; D is uncertain. Germline V CDR1 and CDR2: SEHNR, FQNEAQ (reference sequence). This CDR3 has 19 amino acids. Trimming removed 5 bases from V and 0 bases from J, with 23 bases in between. Here the CDR3 reads CASSIRATLFPSSYNEQFF. The CDR3, as DNA: TGTGCCAGCAGCATCCGGGCCACTCTCTTCCCGAGCTCCTACAATGAGCAGTTCTTC.

This clone is medium-sized. This chain links TRBV28 with TRBJ1-1; D uncertain. Trimming shortened V by 5 bases and J by 1 base, and 17 bases separated the two germline ends. Germline-derived CDR1 and CDR2 are MDHEN and SYDVKM. This CDR3 contains 16 residues. The CDR3 is CASSPIREGWNTEAFF. DNA for the CDR3: TGTGCCAGCAGTCCAATCCGGGAAGGGTGGAACACTGAAGCTTTCTTT. Combining the CDR3 with reference TRBV28 and TRBJ1-1 gives the whole variable domain DVKVTQSSRYLVKRTGEKVFLECVQDMDHENMFWYRQDPGLGLRLIYFSYDVKMKEKGDIPEGYSVSREKKERFSLILESASTNQTSMYLCASSPIREGWNTEAFFGQGTRLTVV.

This chain joins TRBV11-2 and TRBJ2-7, with D perhaps matching TRBD2 (5 bases). The V end lost 1 base, the J end lost 2 bases, and 12 bases lay between the germline ends. There are 15 residues in the CDR3. Germline CDR1 SGHAT, CDR2 FQNNGV. The CDR3 region is CASSLGVTGTYEQYF. In DNA, the CDR3 is TGTGCCAGCAGCTTAGGGGTGACGGGAACCTACGAGCAGTACTTC.

This clone was counted ten times or more. This chain connects TRBV7-9 to TRBJ2-1; D possibly corresponds to TRBD2 (5 bases). CDR1 is SEHNR and CDR2 is FQNEAQ in the germline V gene (reference sequence). The CDR3 consists of 15 residues. V lost 1 base to trimming and J lost 8 bases, with 15 bases between them. The CDR3 here is CASSLGVGVRDEQFF. The CDR3 coding sequence is TGTGCCAGCAGCTTAGGTGTGGGAGTAAGAGATGAGCAGTTCTTC. Full variable domain (rest looked up from reference TRBV7-9 and TRBJ2-1): DTGVSQNPRHKITKRGQNVTFRCDPISEHNRLYWYRQTLGQGPEFLTYFQNEAQLEKSRLLSDRFSAERPKGSFSTLEIQRTEQGDSAMYLCASSLGVGVRDEQFFGPGTRLTVL.

This clone is medium-sized by share. The chain recombines TRBV12-3 or TRBV12-4 with TRBJ2-7; D is undetermined. This CDR3 comprises 12 residues. Trimming cost V 3 bases and J 2 bases, with 5 bases left between them. The CDR3 DNA reads TGTGCCAGCAGTTTTGGGACCTACGAGCAGTACTTC. Protein: CASSFGTYEQYF.

By frequency in the sample, this clone is medium-sized (0.01 to 0.1%). CDR3 nucleotide sequence: TGTGCCAGCAGTGAATCGAGCGGAAGAACCAATGAGCAGTTCTTC. Protein sequence: CASSESSGRTNEQFF. The chain employs TRBV2 and TRBJ2-1; D perhaps matches TRBD2 (5 bases). Germline CDR1 reads SNHLY; CDR2 reads FYNNEI. V lost 2 bases and J 6 bases, leaving 14 bases between the germline ends. This CDR3 spans 15 amino acids.

Ten or more counts support this clone. V and J are TRBV12-5 and TRBJ2-1; 8 bases align to TRBD1. Per germline, CDR1 LGHNT and CDR2 FRNRAP. The CDR3 is 16 residues long. With V trimmed by 0 bases and J by 0 bases, 1 base remained unmatched. The CDR3: CASGLVQGGSYNEQFF. Here the CDR3 DNA reads TGTGCTAGTGGTTTGGTACAGGGGGGCTCCTACAATGAGCAGTTCTTC.

The chain recombines TRBV4-1 with TRBJ2-1, with 9 bases aligning to TRBD2. V gave up 5 bases and J gave up 9 bases; unmatched junction bases: 14. Germline V CDR1 and CDR2: MGHRA, YSYEKL. This CDR3 spans 16 amino acids. As DNA, the CDR3 is TGCGCCAGCAGCACGACGGGAAATAGCGGGAGCGGTGAGCAGTTCTTC. It specifies CASSTTGNSGSGEQFF.

Written as DNA, the CDR3 is TGTGCCAGCAGTGCCTCGGCAGGACGAGCGAGTTCCTACGAGCAGTACTTC. Translated, it gives CASSASAGRASSYEQYF. This chain connects TRBV28 to TRBJ2-7; D is unclear. Trimming cost V 5 bases and J 1 base, with 21 bases left between them. The CDR3 totals 17 residues. Germline V gene lookup returns CDR1 MDHEN and CDR2 SYDVKM.

The rearrangement joins TRBV7-9 to TRBJ1-1; TRBD1 is a possible D gene (5 bases). Trimming removed 5 bases from V and 7 bases from J, with 17 bases in between. This CDR3 has 14 residues. Germline V CDR1 and CDR2: SEHNR, FQNEAQ (reference sequence). The chain's CDR3 is CASSGRTTVNEAFF. DNA of the CDR3: TGTGCCAGCAGCGGTAGGACGACAGTAAATGAAGCTTTCTTT.

The DNA for the CDR3 is TGCGCCAGCAGCAAGCACAGGGGGTCAGAGACCCAGTACTTC. It is translated as CASSKHRGSETQYF. The chain recombines TRBV4-3 with TRBJ2-5; 8 bases are shared with TRBD1. This CDR3 comprises 14 residues. V dropped 5 bases and J dropped 4; count of bases not matched to a gene: 6. Per germline, CDR1 LGHNA and CDR2 YSLEER.

This clone qualifies as medium-sized. The chain employs TRBV6-1 and TRBJ2-7; D uncertain. Germline CDR1 reads MNHNS; CDR2 reads SASEGT. Trimming removed 1 base at V and 3 bases at J, with 10 bases between. This CDR3 has 14 amino acids. The CDR3 spells CASSEGFEGYEQYF. In DNA form, the CDR3 reads TGTGCCAGCAGTGAAGGGTTCGAAGGCTACGAGCAGTACTTC.

By share, this clone counts as medium-sized. The chain couples TRBV20-1 to TRBJ2-1, with TRBD1 matching over 8 bases. The CDR3 runs to 16 residues. V was pared by 5 bases and J by 5 bases, with 14 bases of the junction left unmatched. Germline CDR1 and CDR2: DFQATT and SNEGSKA (reference sequence). The DNA of the CDR3 is TGCAGTGCTGACGCGGACAGGGCCAAACCCAACAATGAGCAGTTCTTC. Its translation is CSADADRAKPNNEQFF.

The chain links TRBV18 to TRBJ2-1; 14 nucleotides match TRBD2. Germline-derived CDR1 and CDR2 are KGHSH and LQKENI. The CDR3 runs to 16 residues. The V and J ends lost 4 bases and 5 bases, in that order; junction bases with no gene match: 4. This CDR3 reads CASSLRLAGGNNEQFF. The CDR3 DNA reads TGTGCCAGCTCACTTCGACTAGCGGGAGGGAACAATGAGCAGTTCTTC. Based on the CDR3 plus reference TRBV18 and TRBJ2-1, the full variable domain is NAGVMQNPRHLVRRRGQEARLRCSPMKGHSHVYWYRQLPEEGLKFMVYLQKENIIDESGMPKERFSAEFPKEGPSILRIQQVVRGDSAAYFCASSLRLAGGNNEQFFGPGTRLTVL.

This clone was found many times. The rearrangement joins TRBV12-3 or TRBV12-4 to TRBJ2-2; D is uncertain. The CDR3 consists of 11 residues. V was clipped by 6 bases and J by 6 bases, with 5 bases between them. The CDR3 spells CASRKAGELFF. DNA of the CDR3: TGTGCCAGCAGGAAGGCCGGGGAGCTGTTTTTT.

The sample holds many counts of this clone. In nucleotides, the CDR3 is TGTGCCAGCAGCTTATCCGGCTACGAGCAGTACTTC. Protein sequence: CASSLSGYEQYF. The V gene is TRBV5-4, the J gene TRBJ2-7; D is unclear. This CDR3 is 12 amino acids long. V was trimmed by 2 bases and J by 3 bases, leaving 6 bases between them. Germline CDR1 is SGHNT and CDR2 is YYREEE (reference sequence).

The V and J genes are TRBV5-1 and TRBJ2-6, with 7 bases lining up with TRBD1. CDR3 size: 15 residues. Per the germline V gene, CDR1 is SGHRS and CDR2 is YFSETQ. V was clipped by 1 base and J by 4 bases; unmatched bases: 2. The chain's CDR3 is CASSLTGDGANVLTF. CDR3 sequence (DNA): TGCGCCAGCAGCTTGACAGGGGACGGGGCCAACGTCCTGACTTTC.